A single sample is the source of the 25 T cell receptor beta chains below, sequenced in a study of blood T cell repertoires in COVID-19. Profiled with immunoSEQ multiplex PCR; TCRdb holds only in-frame clones, not every one. The repertoire holds approximately 150,000 clones, with roughly 80% as singletons. The sample taken for sequencing was PBMCs or T cells enriched from blood (not recorded which). The receptors stem from a woman in her forties with acute COVID-19.

This clone was detected a few times. The chain combines TRBV5-1 with TRBJ1-6, with D possibly matching TRBD1 (6 bases). This CDR3 spans 15 amino acids. V was cut by 0 bases and J by 9 bases, with 13 bases left in between. Germline V gene sequence: CDR1 SGHRS, CDR2 YFSETQ. CDR3 DNA sequence: TGCGCCAGCAGCTTGGAACGTTTACAGGGTTCACCCCTCCACTTT. Protein: CASSLERLQGSPLHF.

This clone was seen just once. The chain combines TRBV19 with TRBJ1-2; D may be TRBD1 (5 bases). The germline V gene encodes CDR1 LNHDA and CDR2 SQIVND (reference sequence). V dropped 7 bases and J dropped 6 bases, with 21 bases sitting between them. The CDR3 runs 15 residues. Here the CDR3 reads CASIYKRGFVDGYTF. The CDR3 bases are TGTGCCAGTATTTATAAGCGGGGCTTCGTTGATGGCTACACCTTC.

V gene TRBV19 combines with J gene TRBJ1-2; a possible D gene is TRBD1 (6 bases). V was cut by 6 bases and J by 3 bases, with 14 bases left in between. The CDR3 is made up of 14 amino acids. Germline loops: CDR1 LNHDA, CDR2 SQIVND (reference sequence). The CDR3 nucleotides are TGTGCCAGTAGGACCGAGGGGGGGCACTATGGCTACACCTTC. It translates to CASRTEGGHYGYTF.

V gene TRBV19 combines with J gene TRBJ2-2; 11 bases are a match to TRBD2. The ends lost 6 bases at V and 0 bases at J; junction bases unmatched: 3. This CDR3 comprises 16 residues. The V gene's germline CDR1 is LNHDA and CDR2 SQIVND (reference sequence). The CDR3 DNA is TGTGCCAGTAGAACTAGCGGGAGCGCGAACACCGGGGAGCTGTTTTTT. Translation: CASRTSGSANTGELFF.

The chain employs TRBV6-5 and TRBJ1-1; D remains unclear. In germline, CDR1 is MNHEY, CDR2 SVGAGI. The CDR3 sequence is 14 residues long. The ends were cut back, 4 bases at V and 1 base at J, with 10 bases in the middle. The CDR3 here is CASSSHISNTEAFF. DNA of the CDR3: TGTGCCAGCAGTTCCCACATATCGAACACTGAAGCTTTCTTT.

The gene calls are TRBV5-1 and TRBJ2-3, with 11 bases lining up with TRBD1. This CDR3 is built from 16 residues. V lost 7 bases, J lost 4 bases, and 11 bases stayed unmatched. The germline V gene has CDR1 SGHRS and CDR2 YFSETQ. CDR3 residues: CASEKGDRGRADTQYF. Written as DNA, the CDR3 is TGCGCCAGCGAAAAAGGGGACAGGGGGAGAGCAGATACGCAGTATTTT.

The chain recombines TRBV5-5 with TRBJ1-1, with D perhaps TRBD1 (6 bases). The length of the CDR3 is 13 residues. Germline CDR1 SGHKS, CDR2 YYEKEE (reference sequence). V gave up 2 bases and J gave up 1 base, with 6 bases separating them. Here the CDR3 DNA reads TGTGCCAGCAGCTTACAGGGGAACACTGAAGCTTTCTTT. This sequence encodes CASSLQGNTEAFF.

V and J are TRBV6-1 and TRBJ1-5, with 9 bases identical to TRBD1. From germline, CDR1 is MNHNS and CDR2 SASEGT. V shed 4 bases, J shed 4 bases, and the junction held 11 bases outside the gene matches. CDR3 length: 17 residues. The CDR3 loop is CASSGTGTGNINQPQHF. DNA for the CDR3: TGTGCCAGCAGTGGGACCGGGACAGGGAACATTAATCAGCCCCAGCATTTT.

Here the CDR3 reads CASSPSRAGYEQYF. The CDR3, as DNA: TGTGCCAGCTCACCCTCCAGGGCTGGCTACGAGCAGTACTTC. The J gene is TRBJ2-7, the V gene TRBV18; D might be TRBD1 (5 bases). The CDR3 has 14 residues. Deletions cut 3 bases from V and 3 bases from J, with 12 bases between. Looked up from germline, CDR1 is KGHSH and CDR2 is LQKENI.

The chain combines TRBV11-3 with TRBJ2-1; tentatively, D is TRBD2 (6 bases). The CDR3 contains 13 residues. The V and J ends lost 4 bases and 8 bases respectively, with 12 bases between them. From germline, CDR1 is SGHNT and CDR2 YENEEA. CDR3 nucleotide sequence: TGTGCCAGCAGCTACCGGCGGGACCATGAGCAGTTCTTC. Translating it yields CASSYRRDHEQFF. Full variable domain (missing parts from reference TRBV11-3 and TRBJ2-1): EAGVVQSPRYKIIEKKQPVAFWCNPISGHNTLYWYLQNLGQGPELLIRYENEEAVDDSQLPKDRFSAERLKGVDSTLKIQPAELGDSAVYLCASSYRRDHEQFFGPGTRLTVL.

The chain joins TRBV5-8 to TRBJ1-1; 7 positions match TRBD1. The V gene's germline CDR1 is SGHTS and CDR2 YDEGEE. V lost 5 bases to trimming and J lost 4 bases; unmatched junction nucleotides: 11. The CDR3 sequence is 15 residues long. CDR3 residues: CASRTRQGIGTEAFF. The CDR3 nucleotides read TGTGCCAGCAGAACGAGACAGGGCATCGGCACTGAAGCTTTCTTT.

The V gene is TRBV5-1, the J gene TRBJ1-2, with 9 bases identical to TRBD1. J gave up 7 bases and V 4 bases, and 8 bases lay outside the gene matches. The CDR3 is made up of 14 amino acids. Germline CDR1 is SGHRS and CDR2 is YFSETQ. The CDR3 DNA sequence: TGCGCCAGCAGCCCCACCGGGACAGGGACTGGCTACACCTTC. It is translated as CASSPTGTGTGYTF.

The chain recombines TRBV18 with TRBJ2-3; TRBD2 matches at 7 bases. Germline V lookup: CDR1 KGHSH, CDR2 LQKENI. This CDR3 contains 15 residues. V shed 4 bases and J 1 base; nucleotides not matched to a gene: 5. CDR3 DNA: TGTGCCAGCTCACTTCCTAGCGGCCGCACAGATACGCAGTATTTT. Its translation: CASSLPSGRTDTQYF.

The sample holds a few counts of this clone. The chain has TRBV6-5 and TRBJ2-1; 9 bases align to TRBD2. This CDR3 contains 14 residues. Germline V gives CDR1 MNHEY, CDR2 SVGAGI. Trimming at V came to 7 bases and at J to 7 bases, leaving 8 bases not matched to a gene. In DNA form, the CDR3 reads TGTGCCAGCACCCCCTGGACTAGCGATAATGAGCAGTTCTTC. Its protein is CASTPWTSDNEQFF.

V usage is TRBV28 and J usage is TRBJ2-6, with 7 bases fitting TRBD1. Per the germline V gene, CDR1 is MDHEN and CDR2 is SYDVKM. This CDR3 is 16 amino acids long. V shed 7 bases, J shed 1 base, and the junction held 7 bases outside the gene matches. Here the CDR3 DNA reads TGTGCCAGCAACTCCCTCAGGGGGTCTGGGGCCAACGTCCTGACTTTC. Translating gives CASNSLRGSGANVLTF.

The table lists this clone with a count of one. The chain carries TRBV7-9 and TRBJ1-2; D is unclear. CDR3 length equals 14 residues. Germline V gene lookup returns CDR1 SEHNR and CDR2 FQNEAQ (reference sequence). V was shortened by 6 bases and J by 7 bases, with 18 bases between the two germline ends. The CDR3 nucleotides are TGTGCCAGCAGAAGGGAGGGAGGGCCAGGTGGCTACACCTTC. It encodes CASRREGGPGGYTF.

This chain connects TRBV20-1 to TRBJ2-5; D may be TRBD2 (5 bases). Germline V CDR1 and CDR2: DFQATT, SNEGSKA (reference sequence). The V and J ends lost 3 bases and 4 bases respectively, with 15 bases between them. The CDR3 runs 14 residues. Written as DNA, the CDR3 is TGCAGTGCTAGTTGGGCGAACGAGGGAGAGACCCAGTACTTC. Protein sequence: CSASWANEGETQYF.

The V gene is TRBV7-9, the J gene TRBJ1-4, with 9 bases aligning to TRBD1. The J segment lost 7 bases and the V segment lost 1 base, leaving 1 base of the junction unmatched. This CDR3 contains 14 residues. The germline V gene encodes CDR1 SEHNR and CDR2 FQNEAQ (reference sequence). CDR3 loop: CASSLGQGVEKLFF. As DNA, the CDR3 is TGTGCCAGCAGCTTAGGACAGGGGGTTGAAAAACTGTTTTTT.

This rearrangement joins TRBV30 to TRBJ2-1, with 9 bases lining up with TRBD2. Germline CDR1 reads GTSNPN; CDR2 reads SVGIG (reference sequence). The junction had 4 bases not matched to a gene; V was cut back by 4 bases and J by 0 bases. This CDR3 spans 15 amino acids. The CDR3 spells CAWTLAGSSYNEQFF. The CDR3 nucleotides read TGTGCCTGGACCCTAGCGGGAAGCTCCTACAATGAGCAGTTCTTC. Complete variable domain (other parts from reference TRBV30 and TRBJ2-1): SQTIHQWPATLVQPVGSPLSLECTVEGTSNPNLYWYRQAAGRGLQLLFYSVGIGQISSEVPQNLSASRPQDRQFILSSKKLLLSDSGFYLCAWTLAGSSYNEQFFGPGTRLTVL.

This chain joins TRBV7-2 and TRBJ2-3; 9 nucleotides match TRBD1. The CDR3 contains 15 residues. Germline assignment: CDR1 SGHTA and CDR2 FQGNSA. V was clipped by 3 bases and J by 2 bases; unmatched bases: 3. The CDR3 coding sequence is TGTGCCAGCAGCTTTGGGACAGGGCTCACAGATACGCAGTATTTT. Protein product: CASSFGTGLTDTQYF. Filled out from reference TRBV7-2 and TRBJ2-3, the complete variable domain reads GAGVSQSPSNKVTEKGKDVELRCDPISGHTALYWYRQSLGQGLEFLIYFQGNSAPDKSGLPSDRFSAERTGGSVSTLTIQRTQQEDSAVYLCASSFGTGLTDTQYFGPGTRLTVL.

This clone has at least ten counts. This chain joins TRBV5-4 and TRBJ1-1, with a weak D call TRBD1 (5 bases). The CDR3 contains 15 residues. V shed 4 bases and J shed 0 bases, with 13 bases lying between them. CDR1 SGHNT and CDR2 YYREEE come from the germline V gene (reference sequence). CDR3 loop: CASSISGRLNTEAFF. CDR3 bases: TGTGCCAGCAGCATATCAGGGCGGTTGAACACTGAAGCTTTCTTT.

V gene TRBV7-9 combines with J gene TRBJ2-5, with 11 bases fitting TRBD1. The V segment lost 8 bases and the J segment 5 bases; nucleotides outside the gene matches: 7. There are 14 residues in the CDR3. Looked up from germline, CDR1 is SEHNR and CDR2 is FQNEAQ (reference sequence). CDR3 DNA sequence: TGTGCCAGCCGTCCCGGGACAGGGGGGGAGACCCAGTACTTC. Its protein is CASRPGTGGETQYF.

This clone turned up a few times. The chain recombines TRBV3-1 (or the pseudogene TRBV3-2) with TRBJ1-1; no clear D gene. The CDR3 loop spans 14 amino acids. Trimming pared 0 bases from V and 7 bases from J, leaving 12 bases between. Per germline, CDR1 LGHDT and CDR2 YNNKEL (reference sequence). The CDR3 DNA reads TGTGCCAGCAGCCAAGAATGGAGTTCTGTTGAAGCTTTCTTT. This translates into CASSQEWSSVEAFF.

This chain connects TRBV3-1 (or the pseudogene TRBV3-2) to TRBJ2-7, with D possibly matching TRBD2 (5 bases). The germline V gene has CDR1 LGHDT and CDR2 YNNKEL (reference sequence). The CDR3 runs to 15 residues. Trimming took 1 base from V and 0 from J, leaving 10 bases between them. The CDR3 sequence: CASSQAGIRSYEQYF. CDR3 coding DNA: TGTGCCAGCAGCCAAGCCGGGATCCGCTCCTACGAGCAGTACTTC.

This chain joins TRBV12-3 or TRBV12-4 and TRBJ1-3; possible D gene TRBD1, 5 bases. This CDR3 has 12 residues. The V and J ends lost 8 bases and 4 bases respectively, with 9 bases between them. The CDR3 DNA is TGTGCCAGCTCTCAGGGCGGAAACACCATATATTTT. Translating it yields CASSQGGNTIYF.